This T cell receptor (beta chain) was retrieved from a study of shared clonotypes between healthy human individuals (dated by TCRdb to 2018 to 2021). Study-level background: The cohort comprised a couple of women and three men aged 18 to 49 years. For each donor, CD4 naive and CD4 memory were each given three plates, CD8 naive was given two plates, and CD8 memory was given one plate. The study deeply sequenced blood TCR repertoires of roughly five healthy adults to estimate repertoire size and the extent of clonotype sharing between individuals. Libraries were prepared and TCR repertoires were sequenced by different laboratories using diverse techniques, in order to increase sequencing depth and limit assay-specific biases. Between about 0.9 and 10 billion PBMCs per donor were obtained by leukapheresis. Study-wide conclusions, independent of this receptor: Clonotypes shared by all four sorted-subset donors showed higher generation probabilities than non-shared clonotypes. The genetic and exposure-history diversity represented was limited by the small number of donors. Based on pairwise subsampling, the degree of clonotype sharing among donors was expected to be affected by sequencing depth. Even with the large sequencing depth, rarefaction of the sorted-subset datasets indicated that sequencing was incomplete. Sampling was limited to blood, and TCR repertoires in tissue likely differ from TCR repertoires in blood. Roughly 5% of naive CD4, roughly 3.6% of naive CD8, about 2.5% of memory CD4, and around 0.4% of memory CD8 clonotypes were shared across several donors. Naive subsets generally had larger estimated clonotype richness than memory subsets.

Using the deep immunoSEQ assay, TCR CDR3 regions were amplified from genomic DNA by multiplex PCR. For each cell subset, the extracted genomic DNA was distributed evenly across all wells of several immunoSEQ 96-well plates, and each plate served as one replicate. For sorted subsets, about 0.2 ug genomic DNA, equal to 30,000 or so T cell genomes, was loaded into each replicate PCR. The purified libraries were quantified using a Qubit 3.0 fluorometer, sized with a Bioanalyzer 2100, and then quantified again using the KAPA Library Quantification kit. Every immunoSEQ 96-well plate was sequenced on a dedicated single-read 150-cycle Illumina NextSeq 550 flow cell. Per the original workflow: Because only junctional sequences without quality scores were contained in the immunoSEQ output, filtering matching that applied to full-length reads could not be performed. Sequences were annotated with PyIR, a Python wrapper for IgBLAST v1.9, using IMGT germline references to assign V/J genes and CDR3. Reads with weak V/J assignments (E-value above 1e-6), missing CDR3, stop codons, out-of-frame junctions, or ambiguous translated residues were removed. A V3J clonotype was defined by an identical inferred V gene, J gene, and CDR3 amino acid sequence. The percentage overlap between two repertoires was calculated by dividing the number of shared unique clonotypes by the size of the smaller repertoire. Richness of each repertoire was evaluated using RTK rarefaction, the Chao1 estimator, and Recon v2.1 estimates of unobserved clonotypes. For all TCRbeta clonotypes obtained by the gDNA method from four donors, generation probabilities were computed with OLGA. Entries here come from immuneACCESS through TCRdb and include only in-frame sequences with V and J called. Some clones fail to appear in such tables; in the studies checked, an unresolved V gene covers under half of the shortfall, and the cause of the remainder is unknown. V, J and clone size are taken as reported in that table, and D and trimming were inferred from the DNA itself. The sample table records around 2.5 million clones; roughly 93% of these occur just once. The ten largest clones take up 0.36% of the sample.

A word on this clone: The specificity of this receptor is unknown. Base qualities are missing; no much larger clone stands one base away.

Donors were healthy HIV-negative adults with no recently reported acute infections or vaccinations. Every donor was a Caucasian adult living in Nashville, Tennessee, USA. CD4+ T cells were enriched through magnetic negative selection, after which naive cells were positively selected on CD45RA and the remaining negative fraction served as the memory subset. Blood was collected by leukapheresis, and PBMCs were isolated by Ficoll-Histopaque density gradient centrifugation and then cryopreserved in liquid nitrogen vapor phase. Purity and quantity of every magnetically sorted T cell population were checked by analytical flow cytometry. Genomic DNA was isolated from every sorted fraction and measured by UV absorbance on a Nanodrop 2000c. The CDR3 numbers 13 residues from cysteine through phenylalanine. The entry retains the CDR3 DNA only, 39 bases that are in frame from base 1.

This receptor was taken from a man aged 18 to 29 in good health. Some clones in this sample may be carry-over from other donors' samples. Sequenced material: naive CD4+ T cells from PBMCs. Reading the label with the study, this specimen's cell subset or site is: CD45RA+ positively selected. The chain was built from TRBV21-1 and TRBJ1-2. TRBV21-1 is a documented pseudogene. The CDR3 region has the sequence CATRERAAYGYTF. The nucleotides are TGTGCCACCCGCGAGAGGGCGGCCTATGGCTACACCTTC.